This T cell receptor beta chain was documented in a study of T cells in Graves' hyperthyroidism and ophthalmopathy. Germline V gene data show CDR1 as LNHDA and CDR2 as SQIVND (reference sequence). V was pared by 3 bases and J by 5 bases, with 16 bases between. The CDR3 has 15 residues. This clonotype was seen more than once but under ten times. Using RNA transcripts as the source, TCR beta CDR3 regions were amplified. An initial round of RT-PCR targeting the TCR CDR3 relied on the HTBI primer set. Each CDR3 protein gets one entry after TCRdb re-called the multiplex PCR reads with MiXCR. The sample records fewer than 400,000 distinct CDR3 sequences, about an eighth being singletons.

The sequence was obtained from a man aged 50 to 59 with Graves' ophthalmopathy. The sample consisted of blood. The chain uses TRBV19 and TRBJ2-5, with D possibly being TRBD1 (6 bases). The CDR3 region is CASSIRSTGWETQYF. In DNA form, the CDR3 reads TGTGCCAGTAGTATCCGCTCGACAGGCTGGGAGACCCAGTACTTC.